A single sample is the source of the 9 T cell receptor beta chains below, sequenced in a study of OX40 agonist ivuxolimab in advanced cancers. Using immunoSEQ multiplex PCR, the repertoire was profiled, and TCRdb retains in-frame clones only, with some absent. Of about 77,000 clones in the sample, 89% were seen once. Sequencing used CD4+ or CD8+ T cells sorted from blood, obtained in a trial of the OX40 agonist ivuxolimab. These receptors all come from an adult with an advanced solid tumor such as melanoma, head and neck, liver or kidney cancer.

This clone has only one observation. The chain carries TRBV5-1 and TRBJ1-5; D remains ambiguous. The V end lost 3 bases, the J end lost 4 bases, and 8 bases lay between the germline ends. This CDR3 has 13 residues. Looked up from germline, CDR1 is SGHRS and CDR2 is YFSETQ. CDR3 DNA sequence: TGCGCCAGCAGCTGGTCAACGAATCAGCCCCAGCATTTT. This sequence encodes CASSWSTNQPQHF.

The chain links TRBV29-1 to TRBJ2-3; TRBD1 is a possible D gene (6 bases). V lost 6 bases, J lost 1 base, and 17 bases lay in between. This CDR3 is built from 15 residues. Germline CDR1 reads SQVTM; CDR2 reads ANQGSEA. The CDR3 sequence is CSVDPTGPRTDTQYF. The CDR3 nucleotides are TGCAGCGTCGACCCGACAGGTCCGCGCACAGATACGCAGTATTTT.

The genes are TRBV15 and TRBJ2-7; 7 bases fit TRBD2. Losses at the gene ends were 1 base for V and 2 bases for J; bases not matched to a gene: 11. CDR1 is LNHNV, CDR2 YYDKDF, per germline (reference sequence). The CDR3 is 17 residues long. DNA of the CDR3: TGTGCCACCAGCAGAGGAGGGCGGGGGATTAGGACCTACGAGCAGTACTTC. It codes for CATSRGGRGIRTYEQYF.

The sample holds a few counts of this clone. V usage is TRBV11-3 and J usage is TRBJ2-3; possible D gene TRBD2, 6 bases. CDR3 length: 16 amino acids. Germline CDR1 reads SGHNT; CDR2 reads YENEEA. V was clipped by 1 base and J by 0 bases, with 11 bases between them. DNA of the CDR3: TGTGCCAGCAGCTTAGGACGGGAGTACAGCACAGATACGCAGTATTTT. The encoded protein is CASSLGREYSTDTQYF.

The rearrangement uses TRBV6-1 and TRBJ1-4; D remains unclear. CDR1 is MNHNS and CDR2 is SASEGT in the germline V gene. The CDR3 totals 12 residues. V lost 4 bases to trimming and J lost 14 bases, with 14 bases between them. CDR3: CASSAPTRFLFF. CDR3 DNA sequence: TGTGCCAGCAGTGCCCCGACCCGGTTTCTGTTTTTT.

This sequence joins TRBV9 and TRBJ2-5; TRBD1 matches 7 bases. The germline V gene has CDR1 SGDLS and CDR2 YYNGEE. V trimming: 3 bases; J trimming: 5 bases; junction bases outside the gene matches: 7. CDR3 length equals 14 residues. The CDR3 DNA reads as TGTGCCAGCAGCGAGGGGGCGTCGGGGGAGACCCAGTACTTC. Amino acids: CASSEGASGETQYF. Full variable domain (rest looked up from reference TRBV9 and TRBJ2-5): DSGVTQTPKHLITATGQRVTLRCSPRSGDLSVYWYQQSLDQGLQFLIQYYNGEERAKGNILERFSAQQFPDLHSELNLSSLELGDSALYFCASSEGASGETQYFGPGTRLLVL.

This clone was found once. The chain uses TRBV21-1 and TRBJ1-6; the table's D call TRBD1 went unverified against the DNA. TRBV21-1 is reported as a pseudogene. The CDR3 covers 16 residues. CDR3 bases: TGTGCCAGCAGCAGATCGGTGGGGACAGGGCATTCACCCCTCCACTTT. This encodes CASSRSVGTGHSPLHF.

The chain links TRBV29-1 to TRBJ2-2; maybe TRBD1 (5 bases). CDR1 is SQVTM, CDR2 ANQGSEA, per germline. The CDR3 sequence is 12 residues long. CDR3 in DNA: TGCGGAACACAGGTTCTCACCGGGGAGCTGTTTTTT. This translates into CGTQVLTGELFF.

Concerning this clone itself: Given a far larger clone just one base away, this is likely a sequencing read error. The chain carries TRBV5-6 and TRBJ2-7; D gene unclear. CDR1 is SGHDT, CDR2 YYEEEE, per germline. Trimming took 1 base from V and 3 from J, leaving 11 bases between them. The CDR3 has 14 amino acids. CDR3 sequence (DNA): TGTGCCAGCAGCTTGAGGAGCCCGGGCTACGAGCAGTACTTC. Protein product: CASSLRSPGYEQYF. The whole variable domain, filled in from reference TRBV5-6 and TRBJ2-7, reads DAGVTQSPTHLIKTRGQQVTLRCSPKSGHDTVSWYQQALGQGPQFIFQYYEEEERQRGNFPDRFSGHQFPNYSSELNVNALLLGDSALYLCASSLRSPGYEQYFGPGTRLTVT.